These T cell receptor beta chains were read from a single sample in a study of T cell responses to AZD1222 COVID-19 vaccine. Generated by immunoSEQ multiplex PCR, the TCRdb table keeps only in-frame clones and is missing some. This table has 130,000 or so clones, around 92% appearing once. The sample was peripheral blood, taken on day 0 of AZD1222 vaccination. Receptors originate from an adult in good health. The CDR3 runs from the conserved cysteine through the conserved F or W. The order of the fields is D gene, V gene, J gene, clone size, CDR3 DNA, CDR3 protein. D genes are given only for firm matches. Clone size appears in some rows only: once, few, many, or a class for an expanded clone.

-	TRBV6-5	TRBJ1-3	-	TGTGCCAGCAGTTACAACAGGTTGAGCTCTGGAAACACCATATATTTT	CASSYNRLSSGNTIYF
-	TRBV7-2	TRBJ1-6	-	TGTGCCAGCAGCTTAGAGTGGCGACCGCTCTTTAGACCCCTCCACTTT	CASSLEWRPLFRPLHF
TRBD1	TRBV19	TRBJ1-1	-	TGTGCCAGTAGTCAGGGAAGGACAGGTGAAGCTTTCTTT	CASSQGRTGEAFF
TRBD1	TRBV5-1	TRBJ1-1	-	TGCGCCAGCAGCTCCGACAGGGGCACTGAAGCTTTCTTT	CASSSDRGTEAFF
TRBD1	TRBV7-2	TRBJ2-7	-	TGTGCCAGCAGCTTAGGGCCGACAGGGCCCTACGAGCAGTACTTC	CASSLGPTGPYEQYF
-	TRBV2	TRBJ1-2	-	TGTGCCAGCAGTGGTTTCTCAGGGAACTATGGCTACACCTTC	CASSGFSGNYGYTF
TRBD2	TRBV18	TRBJ2-3	-	TGTGCCAGCTCACCGTTGCGGGCGGGAGGGACCACAGATACGCAGTATTTT	CASSPLRAGGTTDTQYF
TRBD2	TRBV9	TRBJ2-3	-	TGTGCCAGCAGGGCTGAGGCGGGAGGGGATACGCAGTATTTT	CASRAEAGGDTQYF
-	TRBV18	TRBJ1-3	-	TGTGCCAGCTCACCACCTTTCAGGACTGGAAACACCATATATTTT	CASSPPFRTGNTIYF
-	TRBV5-1	TRBJ2-5	-	TGCGCCAGCAGCCCGGGTAGCCCCGGGGCGCAAGAGACCCAGTACTTC	CASSPGSPGAQETQYF
-	TRBV10-3	TRBJ2-7	-	TGTGCCATCAGTGAAGGGCCACCCTACGAGCAGTACTTC	CAISEGPPYEQYF
-	TRBV4-3	TRBJ1-1	once	TGCGCCAGCAGCCGGTACTACGGACAGCCGGGGAACACTGAAGCTTTCTTT	CASSRYYGQPGNTEAFF
-	TRBV27	TRBJ1-5	-	TGTGCCAGCAGTTCCGGGGGGGGGAGCAATCAGCCCCAGCATTTT	CASSSGGGSNQPQHF
TRBD1	TRBV2	TRBJ2-3	-	TGTGCCAGCACAGGACAGGGGGTTGGAGATACGCAGTATTTT	CASTGQGVGDTQYF
-	TRBV5-6	TRBJ2-5	-	TGTGCCAGCAGCGACGGACAAAACTTCCAAGAGACCCAGTACTTC	CASSDGQNFQETQYF
TRBD1	TRBV5-6	TRBJ1-2	-	TGTGCCAGCAGCTTGGGACAGGGAATCTCTGGCTACACCTTC	CASSLGQGISGYTF
-	TRBV19	TRBJ1-5	few	TGTGCCAGTAGTATAGGGGGCACGGGCAATCAGCCCCAGCATTTT	CASSIGGTGNQPQHF
-	TRBV4-2	TRBJ1-3	once	TGTGCCAGCAGCCAAGGTCACGTAGCTGGAAACACCATATATTTT	CASSQGHVAGNTIYF
-	TRBV5-4	TRBJ2-7	-	TGTGCCAGCAGCTCGGGGGCCCCCCGAAGCTCCTACGAGCAGTACTTC	CASSSGAPRSSYEQYF
TRBD1	TRBV5-6	TRBJ1-2	-	TGTGCCAGCAGCTGGGGGACAGAAGAATATGGCTACACCTTC	CASSWGTEEYGYTF
TRBD2	TRBV2	TRBJ2-1	few	TGTGCCAGCAGTGAAGCGATGGGCCTAGCGGGATTGAATGAGCAGTTCTTC	CASSEAMGLAGLNEQFF
-	TRBV4-2	TRBJ1-1	-	TGTGCCAGCAGCCAAGGCCTGCCGCGGACCCTGAACACTGAAGCTTTCTTT	CASSQGLPRTLNTEAFF
-	TRBV28	TRBJ1-1	-	TGTGCCAGCAGTTTAACAGGCGGTCGCACTGAAGCTTTCTTT	CASSLTGGRTEAFF
-	TRBV19	TRBJ1-1	-	TGTGCCAGTAGTCTTAACGGGGGTCCCTACACTGAAGCTTTCTTT	CASSLNGGPYTEAFF
-	TRBV2	TRBJ1-5	-	TGTGCCAGCAGTGAGGAGAGGATGAGCAATCAGCCCCAGCATTTT	CASSEERMSNQPQHF
-	TRBV6-2/TRBV6-3	TRBJ1-2	-	TGTGCCAGCAGCCACGACGGTAACTATGGCTACACCTTC	CASSHDGNYGYTF
-	TRBV4-1	TRBJ1-5	once	TGCGCCAGCAGCCAAGTCTTATGGTTAAATCAGCCCCAGCATTTT	CASSQVLWLNQPQHF
TRBD1	TRBV3-1/TRBV3-2	TRBJ2-7	-	TGTGCCAGCAGCCAAGGGGGACAGTCCTACGAGCAGTACTTC	CASSQGGQSYEQYF
-	TRBV11-2	TRBJ2-1	-	TGTGCCAGCAGCTTCAGGGCGTTTAACGGCAATGAGCAGTTCTTC	CASSFRAFNGNEQFF
-	TRBV7-8	TRBJ1-5	-	TGTGCCAGCAGCTTAAAAGTGGGTCTAGGGCAGCCCCAGCATTTT	CASSLKVGLGQPQHF
-	TRBV5-6	TRBJ1-2	-	TGTGCCAGCAGCTTAGGACGGGATGGCTACACCTTC	CASSLGRDGYTF
-	TRBV6-4	TRBJ1-4	-	TGTGCCAGCAGTCCCCTGGCAGGGAGTAATGAAAAACTGTTTTTT	CASSPLAGSNEKLFF
TRBD2	TRBV5-1	TRBJ2-1	few	TGCGCCAGCAGCTTGGTGGTGACTAGCGGGACCTACAATGAGCAGTTCTTC	CASSLVVTSGTYNEQFF
-	TRBV11-3	TRBJ2-5	once	TGTGCCAGCAGCCCAAGGGGCCAAGAGACCCAGTACTTC	CASSPRGQETQYF
-	TRBV7-8	TRBJ1-2	-	TGTGCCAGCAGGCAACAGGAGCCTAACTATGGCTACACCTTC	CASRQQEPNYGYTF